This is a list of T cell receptor beta chains from one sample in a study of blood T cell repertoires in COVID-19. The data were produced by immunoSEQ multiplex PCR, yet TCRdb's version contains in-frame clones alone and is incomplete. The sample lists about 94,000 clones, roughly 87% seen once, with 4.5% to 6% in the top ten. Sequencing was performed on peripheral blood. These receptors all stem from an elderly woman with acute or convalescent COVID-19. The CDR3 runs from the conserved cysteine through the conserved F or W. The D gene is left open where the match is weak. Clone size is not always given. Where it is, it says once, few, many or a class for expanded clones.

D: .
size: .
J: TRBJ1-2
V: TRBV27
DNA: TGTGCCAGCAAACAGGGTGGACGTGGCTACACCTTC
CDR3: CASKQGGRGYTF

D: .
size: .
J: TRBJ2-5
V: TRBV3-1/TRBV3-2
DNA: TGTGCCAGCAGCCAAGATTCCCGGGGGGCCGAGACCCAGTACTTC
CDR3: CASSQDSRGAETQYF

D: .
size: medium-sized
J: TRBJ2-1
V: TRBV3-1/TRBV3-2
DNA: TGTGCCAGCAGCTTCGACACTTACAATGAGCAGTTCTTC
CDR3: CASSFDTYNEQFF

D: TRBD1
size: .
J: TRBJ1-6
V: TRBV11-1
DNA: TGTGCCAGCAGCACCCGGGACAGGGGCGGATCACCCCTCCACTTT
CDR3: CASSTRDRGGSPLHF

D: TRBD1
size: .
J: TRBJ1-2
V: TRBV7-2
DNA: TGTGCCAGCAGCTTAGCTCCAGGGGGCTATGGCTACACCTTC
CDR3: CASSLAPGGYGYTF

D: .
size: few
J: TRBJ1-2
V: TRBV6-5
DNA: TGTGCCAGCAGTCTCACAGCCTATCATGGCTACACCTTC
CDR3: CASSLTAYHGYTF

D: .
size: .
J: TRBJ2-3
V: TRBV3-1/TRBV3-2
DNA: TGTGCCAGCAGCCAATTAGCGATAAGCACAGATACGCAGTATTTT
CDR3: CASSQLAISTDTQYF

D: .
size: .
J: TRBJ1-5
V: TRBV7-2
DNA: TGTGCCAGCAGCTCGAGTAATTCGAATCAGCCCCAGCATTTT
CDR3: CASSSSNSNQPQHF

D: TRBD1
size: .
J: TRBJ1-6
V: TRBV27
DNA: TGTGCCAGCAGTTTATCGACAGGGGGCGCGGGTTCACCCCTCCACTTT
CDR3: CASSLSTGGAGSPLHF

D: TRBD2
size: .
J: TRBJ2-3
V: TRBV5-6
DNA: TGTGCCAGCAGCTCCTTAGCGGGGACGCAGTATTTT
CDR3: CASSSLAGTQYF

D: .
size: once
J: TRBJ1-3
V: TRBV5-6
DNA: TGTGCCAGCAGCCGGGCCCCGGGAATTGGTAACACCATATATTTT
CDR3: CASSRAPGIGNTIYF

D: TRBD1
size: .
J: TRBJ2-3
V: TRBV5-1
DNA: TGCGCCAGCAGCTTGACTGACAGGGGGCGAAACCGGGACTACTCAGATACGCAGTATTTT
CDR3: CASSLTDRGRNRDYSDTQYF

D: .
size: .
J: TRBJ1-4
V: TRBV30
DNA: TGTGCCTGGAGTGGCAGGGAACTCGGGCGGGAAAAACTGTTTTTT
CDR3: CAWSGRELGREKLFF

D: .
size: .
J: TRBJ1-2
V: TRBV7-9
DNA: TGTGCCAGCAGCCCCGGCAGGGACTATGGCTACACCTTC
CDR3: CASSPGRDYGYTF

D: TRBD1
size: .
J: TRBJ2-1
V: TRBV12-5
DNA: TGTGCTAGTCAGGGACAGGGGGCGTTCAATGAGCAGTTCTTC
CDR3: CASQGQGAFNEQFF

D: .
size: .
J: TRBJ1-2
V: TRBV5-3
DNA: TGTGCCAGAAGCGTCCAGGGGTGGGGCTACACCTTC
CDR3: CARSVQGWGYTF

D: TRBD2
size: .
J: TRBJ2-1
V: TRBV7-8
DNA: TGTGCCAGCAGCTTCCGGGAGGGGAGTGAGCAGTTCTTC
CDR3: CASSFREGSEQFF

D: .
size: once
J: TRBJ1-2
V: TRBV3-1/TRBV3-2
DNA: TGTGCTACCAAAACGGGCGGGGGCGGCTACACCTTC
CDR3: CATKTGGGGYTF

D: TRBD2
size: .
J: TRBJ2-7
V: TRBV5-1
DNA: TGCGCCAGCAGCTACGCCCGCGGGAGCCCCACCTACGAGCAGTACTTC
CDR3: CASSYARGSPTYEQYF

D: .
size: .
J: TRBJ1-5
V: TRBV18
DNA: TGTGCCAGCTCAAGAGGCCAGGGCGCTCAGCCCCAGCATTTT
CDR3: CASSRGQGAQPQHF

D: .
size: once
J: TRBJ2-7
V: TRBV18
DNA: TGTGCCAGCTCACCACCCCCAGGGCCCTACGAGCAGTACTTC
CDR3: CASSPPPGPYEQYF

D: .
size: .
J: TRBJ1-5
V: TRBV2
DNA: TGTGCCAGCAGTGGGCCAGACTATCAGCCCCAGCATTTT
CDR3: CASSGPDYQPQHF

D: .
size: .
J: TRBJ2-5
V: TRBV11-3
DNA: TGTGCCAGCAGCTTTAGTGCCAGGGAGACCCAGTACTTC
CDR3: CASSFSARETQYF